The T cell receptor (beta chain) under discussion was sequenced for a study of T cell responses to AZD1222 COVID-19 vaccine. This CDR3 has 14 amino acids. The V end was cut by 3 bases, the J end by 0 bases, with 8 bases between. Germline V gene lookup returns CDR1 SEHNR and CDR2 FQNEAQ (reference sequence). Study outcomes and limitations: Donors were mostly white British, more females; clonal diversity possibly underestimated. The number of AZD1222 recipients seropositive at baseline was only six. After two AZD1222 doses, spike-specific TCR breadth and depth rose versus day 0.

Note on this clone: What it recognizes is unknown.

Some clones are missing from TCRdb's copy, which holds only in-frame ones; the method was immunoSEQ multiplex PCR. The table includes just over 15,000 clones, roughly nine tenths detected once. It was second doses at about 4 or about 12 weeks that were pooled. Sequenced here: peripheral blood, sampled 28 days after the second AZD1222 dose. J is TRBJ1-1 and V is TRBV7-9; a possible D gene is TRBD1 (5 bases). The clonotype originates from an adult who received the AZD1222 COVID-19 vaccine. In DNA form, the CDR3 reads TGTGCCAGCAGCTTGCAGGGTGTGAACACTGAAGCTTTCTTT. Translated, it gives CASSLQGVNTEAFF.